This T cell receptor (beta chain) was profiled in a study of shared clonotypes between healthy human individuals. Profiled with immunoSEQ multiplex PCR; TCRdb holds only in-frame clones, not every one. The profile shows approximately 1,500,000 clones, 98% of them singletons. This TCR came from a man aged 25-45 years in good health. Sequencing was performed on naive CD4+ T cells sorted from blood. The subset: CD45RA+ positively selected.

CDR3 coding DNA: TGTGCCAGCAGCCTCGTTTGGGAAGGGAATCAGCCCCAGCATTTT. Encoded protein: CASSLVWEGNQPQHF. The chain employs TRBV6-1 and TRBJ1-5; no firm D call. Deletions cut 6 bases from V and 4 bases from J, with 16 bases between. This CDR3 has 15 residues. Germline V gene data show CDR1 as MNHNS and CDR2 as SASEGT.